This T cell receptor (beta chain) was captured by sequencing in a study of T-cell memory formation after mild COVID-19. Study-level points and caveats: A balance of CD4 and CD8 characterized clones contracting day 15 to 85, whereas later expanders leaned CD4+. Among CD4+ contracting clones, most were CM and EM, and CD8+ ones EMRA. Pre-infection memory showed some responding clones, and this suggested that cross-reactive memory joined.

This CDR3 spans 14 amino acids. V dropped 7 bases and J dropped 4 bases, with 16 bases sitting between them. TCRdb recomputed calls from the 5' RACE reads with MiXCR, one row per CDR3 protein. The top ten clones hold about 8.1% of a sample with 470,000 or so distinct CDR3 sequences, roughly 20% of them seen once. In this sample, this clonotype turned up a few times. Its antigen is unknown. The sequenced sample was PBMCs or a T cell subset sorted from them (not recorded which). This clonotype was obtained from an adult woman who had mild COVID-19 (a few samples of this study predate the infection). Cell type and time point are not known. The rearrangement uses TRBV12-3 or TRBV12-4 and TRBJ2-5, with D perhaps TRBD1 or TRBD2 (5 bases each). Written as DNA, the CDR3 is TGTGCCAGCACACCGACCCGAGGGGCAGAGACCCAGTACTTC. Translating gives CASTPTRGAETQYF.